The rows below give T cell receptor beta chains drawn from one sample of a study of cytomegalovirus exposure and HLA in healthy donors. TCRdb's table, derived via immunoSEQ multiplex PCR, lists solely in-frame clones and lacks some. The sample records some 150,000 clones, approximately 80% being singletons. Source material: PBMCs. The source is a man aged 50 or older in good health and CMV-seropositive. The CDR3 runs from the conserved cysteine through the conserved F or W. Each record gives: CDR3 DNA, CDR3 protein, V gene, clone size, J gene, D gene. The D gene is left open where the match is weak. Part of the rows lack a size; the others show once, few, many or a class for expanded clones.

CDR3nt: TGTGCCAGCCACCGGGAGGGGGCATCGCGAGTTGAAGCTTTCTTT
CDR3aa: CASHREGASRVEAFF
v_gene: TRBV6-5
abundance: few
j_gene: TRBJ1-1
d_gene: TRBD1

CDR3nt: TGTGCCAGCAGCTTGGTGACTAGCGGCTCCTACAATGAGCAGTTCTTC
CDR3aa: CASSLVTSGSYNEQFF
v_gene: TRBV5-8
abundance: few
j_gene: TRBJ2-1
d_gene: TRBD2

CDR3nt: TGTGCCAGCAGCTCAGAACAGGGCCTCAATCAGCCCCAGCATTTT
CDR3aa: CASSSEQGLNQPQHF
v_gene: TRBV11-3
abundance: NA
j_gene: TRBJ1-5
d_gene: NA

CDR3nt: TGTGCCAGCAGTACCCGGACAGGCCCGAACACTGAAGCTTTCTTT
CDR3aa: CASSTRTGPNTEAFF
v_gene: TRBV28
abundance: NA
j_gene: TRBJ1-1
d_gene: TRBD1

CDR3nt: TGCAGCGTTGCCAGAGACAGGGAGGAAGGCTACACCTTC
CDR3aa: CSVARDREEGYTF
v_gene: TRBV29-1
abundance: NA
j_gene: TRBJ1-2
d_gene: TRBD1

CDR3nt: TGTGCCAGCAGCATAACGACCGGGACAGGGTTTTACGAGCAGTACTTC
CDR3aa: CASSITTGTGFYEQYF
v_gene: TRBV11-2
abundance: NA
j_gene: TRBJ2-7
d_gene: TRBD1

CDR3nt: TGTGCCAGCAGGGGGACAGGGGGCTGGAGCACTGAAGCTTTCTTT
CDR3aa: CASRGTGGWSTEAFF
v_gene: TRBV25-1
abundance: NA
j_gene: TRBJ1-1
d_gene: TRBD1

CDR3nt: TGTGCCAGCAGCGGGGCGGGGACAGGGTACACTGAAGCTTTCTTT
CDR3aa: CASSGAGTGYTEAFF
v_gene: TRBV9
abundance: NA
j_gene: TRBJ1-1
d_gene: TRBD1

CDR3nt: TGTGCCAGCAGCTTAGGCGGGAGGCCCTCCTACGAGCAGTACTTC
CDR3aa: CASSLGGRPSYEQYF
v_gene: TRBV7-2
abundance: NA
j_gene: TRBJ2-7
d_gene: TRBD2

CDR3nt: TGCAGCGTTGTTACCGGACAGGGGACCGGCTACACCTTC
CDR3aa: CSVVTGQGTGYTF
v_gene: TRBV29-1
abundance: NA
j_gene: TRBJ1-2
d_gene: TRBD1

CDR3nt: TGTGCCAGTAGTTTCGGGACAGGGCTAGCGGGAGGGCCTTTCACCGGGGAGCTGTTTTTT
CDR3aa: CASSFGTGLAGGPFTGELFF
v_gene: TRBV19
abundance: NA
j_gene: TRBJ2-2
d_gene: TRBD2

CDR3nt: TGTGCCAGCAGCTTTACATTGGGGGGCTACAATGAGCAGTTCTTC
CDR3aa: CASSFTLGGYNEQFF
v_gene: TRBV7-3
abundance: NA
j_gene: TRBJ2-1
d_gene: NA

CDR3nt: TGTGCCAGCTCACGGGACAGAATGAACACTGAAGCTTTCTTT
CDR3aa: CASSRDRMNTEAFF
v_gene: TRBV18
abundance: NA
j_gene: TRBJ1-1
d_gene: TRBD1

CDR3nt: TGTGCCAGCAGGGGCCTCAGCGGGAGAACAGATACGCAGTATTTT
CDR3aa: CASRGLSGRTDTQYF
v_gene: TRBV2
abundance: NA
j_gene: TRBJ2-3
d_gene: TRBD2

CDR3nt: TGTGCCAGTAACCTACCGGGACAGGGGGCTGGAAACACCATATATTTT
CDR3aa: CASNLPGQGAGNTIYF
v_gene: TRBV19
abundance: NA
j_gene: TRBJ1-3
d_gene: TRBD1

CDR3nt: TGTGCCAGCAGCGAACAGGTCGAGGTCGGCTATGGCTACACCTTC
CDR3aa: CASSEQVEVGYGYTF
v_gene: TRBV7-2
abundance: NA
j_gene: TRBJ1-2
d_gene: NA

CDR3nt: TGTGCCAGCAGGGAGACAGGGAGGCGTAATTCACCCCTCCACTTT
CDR3aa: CASRETGRRNSPLHF
v_gene: TRBV28
abundance: NA
j_gene: TRBJ1-6
d_gene: TRBD1

CDR3nt: TGTGCCAGCAGCCCGACAGGGGTTACCGGGGAGCTGTTTTTT
CDR3aa: CASSPTGVTGELFF
v_gene: TRBV11-3
abundance: NA
j_gene: TRBJ2-2
d_gene: TRBD1

CDR3nt: TGCGCCAGCAGTCCTACAGGGGAGCCCTACTATGGCTACACCTTC
CDR3aa: CASSPTGEPYYGYTF
v_gene: TRBV10-2
abundance: NA
j_gene: TRBJ1-2
d_gene: TRBD1

CDR3nt: TGTGCCAGCAGGGCGGAGACAGGTCCTCGGGGGCAGTACTTC
CDR3aa: CASRAETGPRGQYF
v_gene: TRBV11-2
abundance: NA
j_gene: TRBJ2-7
d_gene: NA

CDR3nt: TGTGCCACCTCCCCGGTGGGGACTATCCAAGAGACCCAGTACTTC
CDR3aa: CATSPVGTIQETQYF
v_gene: TRBV19
abundance: NA
j_gene: TRBJ2-5
d_gene: TRBD2

CDR3nt: TGTGCCAGCAGAGGGGGGGGAGCAGGGGATACGCAGTATTTT
CDR3aa: CASRGGGAGDTQYF
v_gene: TRBV11-2
abundance: once
j_gene: TRBJ2-3
d_gene: NA

CDR3nt: TGTGCCAGCAGCTTAGGACAGGGAAGATACTATGGCTACACCTTC
CDR3aa: CASSLGQGRYYGYTF
v_gene: TRBV7-2
abundance: NA
j_gene: TRBJ1-2
d_gene: TRBD1

CDR3nt: TGTGCCAGCAGTGAACCGGGACGCGGGGAGGCTAATGAAAAACTGTTTTTT
CDR3aa: CASSEPGRGEANEKLFF
v_gene: TRBV28
abundance: few
j_gene: TRBJ1-4
d_gene: NA

CDR3nt: TGTGCCAGCAGCCAAATTGCAGGGGCCCCTTACAATGAGCAGTTCTTC
CDR3aa: CASSQIAGAPYNEQFF
v_gene: TRBV7-3
abundance: NA
j_gene: TRBJ2-1
d_gene: NA

CDR3nt: TGTGCCAGTACCCAAAAGGGAAGGGTGGGACAGGAACGAGATACGCAGTATTTT
CDR3aa: CASTQKGRVGQERDTQYF
v_gene: TRBV19
abundance: NA
j_gene: TRBJ2-3
d_gene: TRBD1

CDR3nt: TGTGCCACCCTTTTGCGGGCGAAATCCTACGAGCAGTACTTC
CDR3aa: CATLLRAKSYEQYF
v_gene: TRBV6-1
abundance: NA
j_gene: TRBJ2-7
d_gene: NA

CDR3nt: TGTGCCAGCAGGGGGCAGACCAATCAGCCCCAGCATTTT
CDR3aa: CASRGQTNQPQHF
v_gene: TRBV6-1
abundance: NA
j_gene: TRBJ1-5
d_gene: NA

CDR3nt: TGTGCCAGCAGTCAAGAGGTTAATCAGCCCCAGCATTTT
CDR3aa: CASSQEVNQPQHF
v_gene: TRBV6-5
abundance: NA
j_gene: TRBJ1-5
d_gene: NA

CDR3nt: TGCGCCAGCAGCTTGGGCTCGGGGAGGGAGACCCAGTACTTC
CDR3aa: CASSLGSGRETQYF
v_gene: TRBV5-1
abundance: NA
j_gene: TRBJ2-5
d_gene: NA

CDR3nt: TGTGCCAGCAGCCCGGACATTTCTAACTATGGCTACACCTTC
CDR3aa: CASSPDISNYGYTF
v_gene: TRBV28
abundance: NA
j_gene: TRBJ1-2
d_gene: NA

CDR3nt: TGTGCCACCAGCAGAGACAGGGTCTCCTACAATGAGCAGTTCTTC
CDR3aa: CATSRDRVSYNEQFF
v_gene: TRBV15
abundance: once
j_gene: TRBJ2-1
d_gene: NA

CDR3nt: TGTGCCAGCAGCTTGACTAGCGGGGCGATAGAGACCCAGTACTTC
CDR3aa: CASSLTSGAIETQYF
v_gene: TRBV6-1
abundance: few
j_gene: TRBJ2-5
d_gene: TRBD2

CDR3nt: TGTGCCAGCAGAGGACAAGCTTATAGCAATCAGCCCCAGCATTTT
CDR3aa: CASRGQAYSNQPQHF
v_gene: TRBV6-5
abundance: NA
j_gene: TRBJ1-5
d_gene: NA

CDR3nt: TGTGCCTGGAACTCGGGACAGCCCTCCTACGAGCAGTACTTC
CDR3aa: CAWNSGQPSYEQYF
v_gene: TRBV30
abundance: NA
j_gene: TRBJ2-7
d_gene: TRBD1

CDR3nt: TGCGCCAGCAGTCAGGGGAGGGCCGAGCAGTACTTC
CDR3aa: CASSQGRAEQYF
v_gene: TRBV23-1
abundance: NA
j_gene: TRBJ2-7
d_gene: TRBD2

CDR3nt: TGTGCCAGTAGTACGGGACAGGGCATAGGCTATGGCTACACCTTC
CDR3aa: CASSTGQGIGYGYTF
v_gene: TRBV19
abundance: NA
j_gene: TRBJ1-2
d_gene: TRBD1

CDR3nt: TGTGCCAGCAGCTTGAGGGCTAGCGGGGCAGATACGCAGTATTTT
CDR3aa: CASSLRASGADTQYF
v_gene: TRBV5-6
abundance: few
j_gene: TRBJ2-3
d_gene: TRBD2

CDR3nt: TGCGCCAGCAGCCAATCGGGACTATCGAACACTGAAGCTTTCTTT
CDR3aa: CASSQSGLSNTEAFF
v_gene: TRBV7-9
abundance: NA
j_gene: TRBJ1-1
d_gene: NA

CDR3nt: TGCAGCGTGGGGGACAGGGGGCTGAGTGGCTACACCTTC
CDR3aa: CSVGDRGLSGYTF
v_gene: TRBV29-1
abundance: NA
j_gene: TRBJ1-2
d_gene: TRBD1

CDR3nt: TGCGCCAGCAGCACCACAGGGATAGCCAAAAACAGTCAGTACTTC
CDR3aa: CASSTTGIAKNSQYF
v_gene: TRBV5-1
abundance: NA
j_gene: TRBJ2-4
d_gene: NA